This TCR beta chain was captured by sequencing in a study of STAT5B mutations in CD4+ large granular lymphocyte leukemia. TCRdb's copy holds only in-frame clones and misses some; the assay was immunoSEQ multiplex PCR. The sample records over 35,000 clones, about four fifths being singletons. The CDR3 totals 16 residues. The receptor comes from a human donor in good health. Input material: CD4+ T cells from blood buffy coats. The gene calls are TRBV21-1 and TRBJ2-7; TRBD1 was called by the table and not checked on the DNA. TRBV21-1 is given as a pseudogene. CDR3 DNA sequence: TGTGCCAGCAGCAGAAAGACCGGGACAGGCCTCTCCGAGCAGTACTTC. Protein: CASSRKTGTGLSEQYF.